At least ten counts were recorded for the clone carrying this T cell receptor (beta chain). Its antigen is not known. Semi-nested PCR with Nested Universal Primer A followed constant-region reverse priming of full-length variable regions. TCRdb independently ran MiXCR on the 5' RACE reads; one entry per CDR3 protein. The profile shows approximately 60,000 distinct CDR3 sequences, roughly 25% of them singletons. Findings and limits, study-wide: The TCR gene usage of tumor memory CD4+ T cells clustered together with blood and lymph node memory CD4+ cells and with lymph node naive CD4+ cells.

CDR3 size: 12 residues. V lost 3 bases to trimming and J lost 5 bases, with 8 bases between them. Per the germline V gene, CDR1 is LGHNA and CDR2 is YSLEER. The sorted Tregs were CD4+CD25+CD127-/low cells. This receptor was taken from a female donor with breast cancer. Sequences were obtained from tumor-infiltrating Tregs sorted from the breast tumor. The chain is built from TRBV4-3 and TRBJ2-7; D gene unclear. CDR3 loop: CASSHDGHEQYF. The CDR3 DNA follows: TGCGCCAGCAGCCATGACGGCCACGAGCAGTACTTC.